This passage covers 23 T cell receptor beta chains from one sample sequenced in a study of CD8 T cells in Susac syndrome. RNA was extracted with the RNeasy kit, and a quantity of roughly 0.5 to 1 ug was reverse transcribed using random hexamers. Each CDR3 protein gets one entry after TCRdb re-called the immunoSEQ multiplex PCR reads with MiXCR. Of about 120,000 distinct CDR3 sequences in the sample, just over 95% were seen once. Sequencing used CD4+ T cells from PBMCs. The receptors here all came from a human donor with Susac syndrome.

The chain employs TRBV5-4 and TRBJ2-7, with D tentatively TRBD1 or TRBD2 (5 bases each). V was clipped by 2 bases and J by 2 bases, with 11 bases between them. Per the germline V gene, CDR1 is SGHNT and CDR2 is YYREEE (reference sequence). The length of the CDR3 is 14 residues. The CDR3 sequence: CASSFDGDPYEQYF. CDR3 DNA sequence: TGTGCCAGCAGCTTTGACGGGGACCCCTACGAGCAGTACTTC.

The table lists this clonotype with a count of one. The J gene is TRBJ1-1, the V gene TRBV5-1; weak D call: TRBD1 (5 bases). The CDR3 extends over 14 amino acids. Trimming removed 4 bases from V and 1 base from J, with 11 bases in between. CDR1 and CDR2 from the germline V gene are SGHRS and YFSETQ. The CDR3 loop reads CASSKDSTNTEAFF. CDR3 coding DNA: TGCGCCAGCAGCAAAGACAGCACGAACACTGAAGCTTTCTTT.

CDR3 region: CASSPKGERNTQYF. The CDR3 coding sequence is TGTGCCAGCTCACCAAAGGGGGAGCGAAATACGCAGTATTTT. The chain combines TRBV18 with TRBJ2-3, with a weak D call TRBD1 (6 bases). The germline V and J ends were trimmed by 2 bases and 7 bases, with 13 bases remaining between them. In germline, CDR1 is KGHSH, CDR2 LQKENI. The CDR3 covers 14 residues.

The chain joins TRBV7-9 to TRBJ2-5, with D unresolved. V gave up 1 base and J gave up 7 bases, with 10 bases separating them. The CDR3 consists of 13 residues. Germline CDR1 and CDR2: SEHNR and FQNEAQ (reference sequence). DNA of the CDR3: TGTGCCAGCAGCTTAGGGGCCCTGAGGACCCAGTACTTC. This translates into CASSLGALRTQYF.

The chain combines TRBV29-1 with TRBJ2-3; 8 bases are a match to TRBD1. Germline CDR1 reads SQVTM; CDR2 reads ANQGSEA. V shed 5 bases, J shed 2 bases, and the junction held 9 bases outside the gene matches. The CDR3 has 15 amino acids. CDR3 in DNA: TGCAGCGTTCGTACCGGGACAGGAGTCACAGATACGCAGTATTTT. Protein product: CSVRTGTGVTDTQYF.

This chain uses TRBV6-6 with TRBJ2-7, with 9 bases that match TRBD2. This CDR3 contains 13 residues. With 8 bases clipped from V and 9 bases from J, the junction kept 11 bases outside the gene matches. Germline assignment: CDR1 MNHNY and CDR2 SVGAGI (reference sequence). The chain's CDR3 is CASGRSSGIAQYF. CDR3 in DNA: TGTGCCAGCGGTCGATCTAGCGGGATAGCGCAGTACTTC.

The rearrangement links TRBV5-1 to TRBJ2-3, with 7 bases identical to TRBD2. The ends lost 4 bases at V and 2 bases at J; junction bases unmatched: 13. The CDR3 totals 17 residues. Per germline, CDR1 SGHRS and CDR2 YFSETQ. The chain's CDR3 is CASSPGISGTITDTQYF. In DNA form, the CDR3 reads TGCGCCAGCAGCCCAGGGATCAGCGGGACGATCACAGATACGCAGTATTTT.

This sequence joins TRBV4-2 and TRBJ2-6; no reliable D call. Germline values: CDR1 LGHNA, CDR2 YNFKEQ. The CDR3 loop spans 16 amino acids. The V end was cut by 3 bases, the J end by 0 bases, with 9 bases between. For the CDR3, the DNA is TGTGCCAGCAGCCATGTGAACCCCTCTGGGGCCAACGTCCTGACTTTC. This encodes CASSHVNPSGANVLTF.

The DNA of the CDR3 is TGTGCCAGCAGCGTAGCCGGGGGCTGGACTGAAGCTTTCTTT. This sequence encodes CASSVAGGWTEAFF. The chain couples TRBV9 to TRBJ1-1; tentatively, D is TRBD1 (6 bases). The V gene lost 0 bases and the J gene lost 5 bases, with 11 bases spanning the gap. This CDR3 contains 14 residues. CDR1 is SGDLS and CDR2 is YYNGEE in the germline V gene.

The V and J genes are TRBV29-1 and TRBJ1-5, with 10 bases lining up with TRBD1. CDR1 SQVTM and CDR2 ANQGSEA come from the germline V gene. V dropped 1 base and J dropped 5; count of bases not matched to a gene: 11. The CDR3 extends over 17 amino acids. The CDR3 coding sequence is TGCAGCGTTGAAGGTATAAAGGGACAGGGGTCGGATCAGCCCCAGCATTTT. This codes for CSVEGIKGQGSDQPQHF.

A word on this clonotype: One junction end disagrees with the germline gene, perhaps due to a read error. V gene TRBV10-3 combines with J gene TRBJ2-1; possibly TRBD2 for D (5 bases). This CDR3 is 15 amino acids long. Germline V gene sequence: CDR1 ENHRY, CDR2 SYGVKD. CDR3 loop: CAISESGFITYGMSF. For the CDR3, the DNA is TGTGCCATCAGTGAGTCGGGGTTTATTACCTACGGGATGTCCTTC.

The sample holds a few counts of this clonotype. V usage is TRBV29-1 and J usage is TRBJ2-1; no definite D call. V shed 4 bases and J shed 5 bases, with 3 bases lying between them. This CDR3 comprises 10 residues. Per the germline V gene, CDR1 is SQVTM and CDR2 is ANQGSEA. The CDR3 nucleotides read TGCAGCGTTGCTCACAATGAGCAGTTCTTC. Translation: CSVAHNEQFF.

This CDR3 is CSVVGGNGADTQYF. The CDR3 DNA is TGCAGCGTTGTGGGAGGGAATGGGGCAGATACGCAGTATTTT. The J gene is TRBJ2-3, the V gene TRBV29-1, with 7 bases that match TRBD2. Trimming cost V 4 bases and J 4 bases; bases outside gene matches: 8. Germline values: CDR1 SQVTM, CDR2 ANQGSEA. The CDR3 sequence is 14 residues long.

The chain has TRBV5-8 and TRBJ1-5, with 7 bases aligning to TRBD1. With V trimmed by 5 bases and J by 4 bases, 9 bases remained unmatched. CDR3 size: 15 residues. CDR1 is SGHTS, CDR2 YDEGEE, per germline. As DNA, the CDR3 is TGTGCCAGCAGACTGACAGGGACCCTTAATCAGCCCCAGCATTTT. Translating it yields CASRLTGTLNQPQHF.

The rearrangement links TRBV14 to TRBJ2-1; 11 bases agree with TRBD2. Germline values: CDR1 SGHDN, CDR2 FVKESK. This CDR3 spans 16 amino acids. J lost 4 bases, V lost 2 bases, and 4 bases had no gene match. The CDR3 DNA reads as TGTGCCAGCAGCCAACGGGCTAGCGGGAGGTACAATGAGCAGTTCTTC. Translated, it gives CASSQRASGRYNEQFF.

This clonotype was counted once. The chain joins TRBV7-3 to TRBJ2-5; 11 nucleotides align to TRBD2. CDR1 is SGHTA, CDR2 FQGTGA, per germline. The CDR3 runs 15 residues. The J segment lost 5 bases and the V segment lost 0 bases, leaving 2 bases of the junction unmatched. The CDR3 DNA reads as TGTGCCAGCAGCTTAACGGGACTAGCGGATGAGACCCAGTACTTC. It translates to CASSLTGLADETQYF.

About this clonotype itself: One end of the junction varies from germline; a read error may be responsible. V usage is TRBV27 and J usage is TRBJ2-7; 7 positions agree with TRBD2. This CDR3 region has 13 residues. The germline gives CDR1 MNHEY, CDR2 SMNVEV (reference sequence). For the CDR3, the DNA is TGTGCGAGCAGAAAAGCGGGACCTTACGAGCAGTACTTC. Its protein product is CASRKAGPYEQYF.

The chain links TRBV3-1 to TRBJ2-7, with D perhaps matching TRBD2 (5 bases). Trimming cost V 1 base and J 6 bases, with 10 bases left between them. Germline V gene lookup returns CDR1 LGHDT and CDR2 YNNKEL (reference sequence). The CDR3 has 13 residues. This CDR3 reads CASSQVAGGEQYF. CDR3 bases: TGTGCCAGCAGCCAAGTGGCGGGCGGCGAGCAGTACTTC.

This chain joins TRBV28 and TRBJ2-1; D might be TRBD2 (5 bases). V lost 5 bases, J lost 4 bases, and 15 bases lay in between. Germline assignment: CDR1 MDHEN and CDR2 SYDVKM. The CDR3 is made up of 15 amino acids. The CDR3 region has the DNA TGTGCCAGCAGTCCGAGTGGGCGGGCTTACAATGAGCAGTTCTTC. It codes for CASSPSGRAYNEQFF. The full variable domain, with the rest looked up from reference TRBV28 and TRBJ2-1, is DVKVTQSSRYLVKRTGEKVFLECVQDMDHENMFWYRQDPGLGLRLIYFSYDVKMKEKGDIPEGYSVSREKKERFSLILESASTNQTSMYLCASSPSGRAYNEQFFGPGTRLTVL.

The CDR3 sequence is CAWTGGMGGGEQFF. CDR3 nucleotide sequence: TGTGCCTGGACCGGTGGAATGGGGGGGGGTGAGCAGTTCTTC. The gene calls are TRBV30 and TRBJ2-1; TRBD2 matches 7 bases. V gave up 4 bases and J gave up 9 bases; unmatched junction bases: 12. The CDR3 covers 14 residues. Germline V CDR1 and CDR2: GTSNPN, SVGIG (reference sequence).

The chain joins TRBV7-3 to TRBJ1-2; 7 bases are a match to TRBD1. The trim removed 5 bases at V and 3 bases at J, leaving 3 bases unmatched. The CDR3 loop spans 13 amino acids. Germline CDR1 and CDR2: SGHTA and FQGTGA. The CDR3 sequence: CASSRTGYYGYTF. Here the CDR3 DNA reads TGTGCCAGCAGCCGGACAGGCTACTATGGCTACACCTTC.

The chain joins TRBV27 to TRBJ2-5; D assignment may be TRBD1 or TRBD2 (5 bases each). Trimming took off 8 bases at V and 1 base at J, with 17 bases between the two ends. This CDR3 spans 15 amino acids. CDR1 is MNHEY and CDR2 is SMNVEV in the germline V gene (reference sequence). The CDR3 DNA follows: TGTGCCAGCCGGGCTGGGGGACGAGGCCAAGAGACCCAGTACTTC. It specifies CASRAGGRGQETQYF.

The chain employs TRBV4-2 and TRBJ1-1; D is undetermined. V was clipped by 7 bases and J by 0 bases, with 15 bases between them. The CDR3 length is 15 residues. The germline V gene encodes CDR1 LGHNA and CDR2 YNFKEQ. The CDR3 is CASIQNPAVNTEAFF. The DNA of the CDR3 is TGTGCCAGCATTCAGAACCCCGCCGTGAACACTGAAGCTTTCTTT.